The T cell receptor beta chain under discussion was sequenced for a study of cytomegalovirus exposure and HLA in healthy donors. General study points: Based on reports, TCR beta sequences accurately predicted HLA-A and HLA-B alleles for most subjects.

This CDR3 contains 16 residues. The V gene end was trimmed by 5 bases and the J gene end by 5 bases; junction bases not matched to a gene: 7. Germline V CDR1 and CDR2: SGHTA, FQGTGA. This clone was seen only a few times. Antigen specificity is unknown. The PCR had 60 Vbeta and 13 Jbeta primers. Some clones are missing from TCRdb's copy, which holds only in-frame ones; the method was immunoSEQ multiplex PCR. The sample lists around 190,000 clones; around 75% were seen once. Sequenced input: PBMCs. The chain uses TRBV7-3 and TRBJ2-1; 12 nucleotides match TRBD1. The receptor was derived from a female donor in good health and CMV-seronegative. CDR3 sequence (DNA): TGTGCCAGCAGCCCGGGGACAGGGGGCGCAAACAATGAGCAGTTCTTC. Translation gives CASSPGTGGANNEQFF.